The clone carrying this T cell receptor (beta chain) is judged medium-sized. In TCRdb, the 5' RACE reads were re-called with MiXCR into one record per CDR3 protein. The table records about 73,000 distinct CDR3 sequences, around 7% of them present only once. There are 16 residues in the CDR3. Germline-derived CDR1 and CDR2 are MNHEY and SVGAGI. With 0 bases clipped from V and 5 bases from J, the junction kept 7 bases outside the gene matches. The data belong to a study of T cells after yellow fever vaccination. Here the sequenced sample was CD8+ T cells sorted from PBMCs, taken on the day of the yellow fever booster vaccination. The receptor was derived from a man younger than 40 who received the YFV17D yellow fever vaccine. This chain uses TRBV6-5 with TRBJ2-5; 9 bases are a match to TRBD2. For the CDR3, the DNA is TGTGCCAGCAGTTACTCGAGTGGGACTAGCAGGGAGACCCAGTACTTC. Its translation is CASSYSSGTSRETQYF.